The 21 T cell receptor beta chains below come from one sample, sequenced in a study of early T cells in non-severe SARS-CoV-2 infection. TCRdb ran MiXCR on the 5' RACE reads and lists one entry per CDR3 protein. Among tens of thousands of distinct CDR3 sequences listed, about 4.7% were seen once. Sequenced: whole blood. The source is an adult who was a healthcare worker with PCR-confirmed SARS-CoV-2 infection or an uninfected control (not recorded which).

The V call is TRBV11-1, the J call TRBJ1-3; the D is unclear. Per germline, CDR1 SGHAT and CDR2 FQDESV (reference sequence). V was trimmed by 2 bases and J by 6 bases, leaving 11 bases between them. The CDR3 spans 14 residues. The CDR3 is CASSLTSTENTIYF. The CDR3 DNA reads as TGTGCCAGCAGCTTAACAAGCACTGAAAACACCATATATTTT.

The chain uses TRBV7-9 and TRBJ1-6; 8 bases agree with TRBD1. Germline-derived CDR1 and CDR2 are SEHNR and FQNEAQ (reference sequence). J was trimmed by 1 base and V by 4 bases; bases with no gene match: 12. The CDR3 loop spans 19 amino acids. CDR3 in DNA: TGTGCCAGCAGCTCCGGACAGGGTATTTGGGGGTCCTATAATTCACCCCTCCACTTT. This translates into CASSSGQGIWGSYNSPLHF.

This clonotype occurred many times. The V gene is TRBV19, the J gene TRBJ2-1, with 8 bases matching TRBD1. Looked up from germline, CDR1 is LNHDA and CDR2 is SQIVND (reference sequence). The CDR3 loop spans 15 amino acids. Trimming took 1 base from V and 6 from J; bases not matched to a gene: 5. The CDR3 coding sequence is TGTGCCAGTAGTATAGCAGGGGGCACCCGCAATGAGCAGTTCTTC. Translating gives CASSIAGGTRNEQFF. Using reference TRBV19 and TRBJ2-1 for the parts outside the CDR3, the full variable domain is DGGITQSPKYLFRKEGQNVTLSCEQNLNHDAMYWYRQDPGQGLRLIYYSQIVNDFQKGDIAEGYSVSREKKESFPLTVTSAQKNPTAFYLCASSIAGGTRNEQFFGPGTRLTVL.

The V gene is TRBV27, the J gene TRBJ1-6; 9 bases fit TRBD1. Germline V gives CDR1 MNHEY, CDR2 SMNVEV (reference sequence). The CDR3 extends over 14 amino acids. Trimming at V came to 5 bases and at J to 8 bases, leaving 4 bases not matched to a gene. CDR3 loop: CASSIRDRDSPLHF. The CDR3 DNA follows: TGTGCCAGCAGTATCCGGGACAGGGATTCACCCCTCCACTTT.

In this sample, this clonotype turned up many times. This chain joins TRBV15 and TRBJ2-7; the match to TRBD2 covers 7 bases. This CDR3 has 14 amino acids. From germline, CDR1 is LNHNV and CDR2 YYDKDF (reference sequence). The J segment lost 4 bases and the V segment lost 1 base, leaving 4 bases of the junction unmatched. This CDR3 reads CATSRAPGGYEQYF. CDR3 coding DNA: TGTGCCACCAGCAGAGCCCCGGGGGGTTACGAGCAGTACTTC.

At least ten counts were recorded for this clonotype. This rearrangement joins TRBV7-2 to TRBJ2-2; D possibly corresponds to TRBD1 (6 bases). V lost 4 bases and J 5 bases, leaving 20 bases between the germline ends. The CDR3 is 17 amino acids. The germline gives CDR1 SGHTA, CDR2 FQGNSA. The CDR3 spells CASSSRQALGLTGELFF. The CDR3 nucleotides are TGTGCCAGCAGCTCCAGACAGGCCCTGGGTCTGACCGGGGAGCTGTTTTTT.

In its sample, this clonotype was seen many times. The chain is built from TRBV3-1 and TRBJ2-3; perhaps TRBD2 as D (6 bases). V dropped 2 bases and J dropped 0 bases, with 9 bases sitting between them. From germline, CDR1 is LGHDT and CDR2 YNNKEL (reference sequence). CDR3 length: 15 residues. The CDR3 sequence is CASSQLAGSTDTQYF. The CDR3 DNA reads as TGTGCCAGCAGCCAATTGGCGGGAAGCACAGATACGCAGTATTTT.

This clonotype was seen at least ten times. The gene calls are TRBV10-1 and TRBJ2-2; the D is unclear. The CDR3 extends over 16 amino acids. Trimming stripped 2 bases from V and 1 base from J, with 11 bases between. Germline-derived CDR1 and CDR2 are WNHNN and SYGVQD (reference sequence). CDR3 loop: CASSEDPEWNTGELFF. CDR3 sequence (DNA): TGCGCCAGCAGTGAGGACCCTGAGTGGAACACCGGGGAGCTGTTTTTT.

The chain links TRBV7-6 to TRBJ2-3, with D possibly called TRBD1 or TRBD2 (5 bases each). The CDR3 has 14 residues. The V end lost 4 bases, the J end lost 2 bases, and 10 bases lay between the germline ends. Per germline, CDR1 SGHVS and CDR2 FNYEAQ. The CDR3 sequence: CASSSRDPTDTQYF. In DNA, the CDR3 is TGTGCCAGCAGCTCCCGGGACCCCACAGATACGCAGTATTTT.

This clonotype is judged medium-sized. This chain connects TRBV25-1 to TRBJ2-1; the D gene is possibly TRBD2 (6 bases). With 1 base removed from V and 4 bases from J, the gap between germline ends came to 11 bases. CDR3 length: 15 amino acids. Germline CDR1 reads MGHDK; CDR2 reads SYGVNS. CDR3 in amino acids: CASSEFSGPYNEQFF. In DNA, the CDR3 is TGTGCCAGCAGTGAATTTAGCGGTCCATACAATGAGCAGTTCTTC.

This clonotype was seen many times. The rearrangement uses TRBV6-6 and TRBJ1-2; D gene unclear. CDR1 is MNHNY and CDR2 is SVGAGI in the germline V gene (reference sequence). CDR3 length: 12 amino acids. V lost 7 bases to trimming and J lost 9 bases, with 15 bases between them. The CDR3 here is CASTGVSDRYTF. DNA of the CDR3: TGTGCCAGCACTGGCGTCTCTGATCGCTACACCTTC.

Comment on this clonotype: A read error may be the cause here, since a much bigger clone is one base away. The chain has TRBV12-3 or TRBV12-4 and TRBJ2-2; 10 positions agree with TRBD2. CDR3 length: 17 residues. V shed 2 bases and J 6 bases; nucleotides not matched to a gene: 9. CDR3 region: CASSLKCSGRASGELFF. As DNA, the CDR3 is TGTGCCAGCAGTTTAAAGTGCAGCGGGAGGGCGTCCGGGGAGCTGTTTTTT.

This clonotype occurred a few times. The chain's CDR3 is CASSLVGQGAYNSPLHF. Written as DNA, the CDR3 is TGTGCCAGCAGCTTAGTAGGGCAGGGGGCTTACAATTCACCCCTCCACTTT. The chain couples TRBV7-2 to TRBJ1-6, with 8 bases matching TRBD1. Germline V CDR1 and CDR2: SGHTA, FQGNSA. V lost 1 base and J lost 7; bases outside the gene matches: 9. The CDR3 has 17 amino acids.

There are many counts of this clonotype. This chain uses TRBV18 with TRBJ1-2, with D possibly matching TRBD1 (5 bases). The CDR3 consists of 14 residues. CDR1 is KGHSH and CDR2 is LQKENI in the germline V gene. Trimming removed 1 base at V and 8 bases at J, with 14 bases between. CDR3 nucleotide sequence: TGTGCCAGCTCACCACGGTCCGACAGCTGGGGCTACACCTTC. Residues: CASSPRSDSWGYTF. Full variable domain (missing parts from reference TRBV18 and TRBJ1-2): NAGVMQNPRHLVRRRGQEARLRCSPMKGHSHVYWYRQLPEEGLKFMVYLQKENIIDESGMPKERFSAEFPKEGPSILRIQQVVRGDSAAYFCASSPRSDSWGYTFGSGTRLTVV.

The sample holds many counts of this clonotype. The genes are TRBV20-1 and TRBJ2-5; 7 nucleotides line up with TRBD2. The CDR3 totals 14 residues. Trimming removed 2 bases from V and 4 bases from J; junction bases left unmatched: 7. Germline lookup yields CDR1 DFQATT and CDR2 SNEGSKA (reference sequence). CDR3 sequence (DNA): TGCAGTGCTAGACGCGGGAGTGCGGGAGAGACCCAGTACTTC. Protein sequence: CSARRGSAGETQYF.

This clonotype showed up many times. V is TRBV28 and J is TRBJ2-5; 9 bases are shared with TRBD2. The CDR3 extends over 13 amino acids. Per the germline V gene, CDR1 is MDHEN and CDR2 is SYDVKM. The V segment lost 6 bases and the J segment 5 bases; nucleotides outside the gene matches: 4. CDR3 DNA sequence: TGTGCCAGCAGCCTAGCGGGATGGGAGACCCAGTACTTC. It yields the protein CASSLAGWETQYF.

This clonotype was counted at least ten times. J is TRBJ2-1 and V is TRBV20-1; TRBD2 aligns across 9 bases. V lost 5 bases, J lost 9 bases, and 11 bases stayed unmatched. This CDR3 region has 14 residues. Germline values: CDR1 DFQATT, CDR2 SNEGSKA (reference sequence). The CDR3 sequence: CSAYSGSTLGEQFF. The DNA for the CDR3 is TGCAGTGCTTATAGCGGGAGCACTCTCGGTGAGCAGTTCTTC.

This clonotype was observed many times. This chain links TRBV7-8 with TRBJ2-1, with 7 bases aligning to TRBD1. Trimming removed 1 base from V and 2 bases from J; junction bases left unmatched: 8. The CDR3 contains 17 residues. Germline-derived CDR1 and CDR2 are SGHVS and FQNEAQ. The CDR3 region is CASSLGSGGITYNEQFF. CDR3 in DNA: TGTGCCAGCAGCTTAGGTTCAGGGGGAATAACCTACAATGAGCAGTTCTTC.

This clonotype occurred many times. The chain recombines TRBV19 with TRBJ1-4; no definite D call. Trimming removed 2 bases from V and 2 bases from J, with 9 bases in between. The CDR3 runs 15 residues. CDR1 LNHDA and CDR2 SQIVND come from the germline V gene (reference sequence). CDR3 residues: CASSIISGTNEKLFF. CDR3 in DNA: TGTGCCAGTAGTATAATCTCAGGCACTAATGAAAAACTGTTTTTT.

In this sample, this clonotype turned up many times. The CDR3 here is CSVEWNRGNSPLHF. As DNA, the CDR3 is TGCAGCGTTGAATGGAACAGGGGAAATTCACCCCTCCACTTT. V is TRBV29-1 and J is TRBJ1-6, with TRBD1 matching 7 bases. Unmatched junction bases numbered 5, after V lost 2 bases and J lost 7 bases. There are 14 residues in the CDR3. CDR1 is SQVTM, CDR2 ANQGSEA, per germline.

At least ten counts were recorded for this clonotype. The rearrangement uses TRBV28 and TRBJ2-2; TRBD2 matches 12 bases. This CDR3 has 20 amino acids. Germline V gene sequence: CDR1 MDHEN, CDR2 SYDVKM. The junction had 18 bases not matched to a gene; V was cut back by 6 bases and J by 4 bases. CDR3 amino acids: CASSTSAFASGRAGTGELFF. CDR3 sequence (DNA): TGTGCCAGCAGCACCTCGGCTTTCGCTAGCGGGAGGGCCGGCACCGGGGAGCTGTTTTTT.